These T cell receptor beta chains were read from a single sample in a study of T cells in Graves' hyperthyroidism and ophthalmopathy. Using its own MiXCR run on the multiplex PCR reads, TCRdb lists one record per CDR3 protein. The sample has hundreds of thousands of distinct CDR3 sequences; about a sixth are singletons. Sequenced input: blood. The source of these receptors is a woman younger than 35 with Graves' hyperthyroidism. Both conserved end residues are part of each CDR3. A D gene is named only where the DNA matches it firmly. A row's size may be missing; if present it is once, few, many or a size class.

v_gene,j_gene,abundance,d_gene,CDR3aa,CDR3nt
TRBV9,TRBJ2-2,NA,TRBD2,CASSGGLAGYTGELFF,TGTGCCAGCAGCGGGGGACTAGCTGGTTACACCGGGGAGCTGTTTTTT
TRBV4-2,TRBJ2-1,NA,TRBD2,CASSQLAGLGYNEQFF,TGTGCCAGCAGCCAACTAGCGGGATTGGGATACAATGAGCAGTTCTTC
TRBV16,TRBJ1-1,NA,NA,CASSQQGKNTEAFF,TGTGCCAGCAGCCAACAGGGGAAGAACACTGAAGCTTTCTTT
TRBV3-1,TRBJ2-4,many,NA,CASSQGSTPVAKNIQYF,TGTGCCAGCAGCCAAGGTTCGACTCCGGTAGCCAAAAACATTCAGTACTTC
TRBV2,TRBJ2-1,many,TRBD2,CASSPGLAGPNEQFF,TGTGCCAGCAGCCCCGGACTAGCGGGGCCCAATGAGCAGTTCTTC
TRBV19,TRBJ2-7,NA,NA,CASRETGLYEQYF,TGTGCCAGCCGGGAGACAGGATTATACGAGCAGTACTTC
TRBV9,TRBJ2-1,many,NA,CASSPWLGSYNEQFF,TGTGCCAGCAGCCCTTGGTTGGGCTCCTACAATGAGCAGTTCTTC
TRBV30,TRBJ1-1,few,TRBD1,CAWTGGVLATEAFF,TGTGCCTGGACAGGGGGGGTTTTAGCCACTGAAGCTTTCTTT
TRBV12-3/TRBV12-4,TRBJ2-5,few,NA,CASSQGGWGETQYF,TGTGCCAGCAGCCAAGGGGGGTGGGGAGAGACCCAGTACTTC
TRBV29-1,TRBJ2-1,many,TRBD2,CSVVNGRADNEQFF,TGCAGCGTTGTGAACGGGAGGGCCGACAATGAGCAGTTCTTC
TRBV7-3,TRBJ2-3,NA,TRBD2,CASSETSGGEDTQYF,TGTGCCAGCAGCGAGACTAGCGGGGGGGAAGATACGCAGTATTTT
TRBV12-3/TRBV12-4,TRBJ2-7,few,NA,CASKPWDGSYEQYF,TGTGCCAGCAAGCCCTGGGACGGGTCCTACGAGCAGTACTTC
TRBV6-2/TRBV6-3,TRBJ2-7,few,TRBD1,CAGSDRGEEQYF,TGTGCCGGCAGTGACAGGGGTGAGGAGCAGTACTTC
TRBV12-3/TRBV12-4,TRBJ1-5,NA,NA,CASRLTDAQPQHF,TGTGCCAGCAGATTGACAGATGCTCAGCCCCAGCATTTT
TRBV5-8,TRBJ2-3,many,NA,CASSWGQITDTQYF,TGTGCCAGCAGCTGGGGACAAATCACAGATACGCAGTATTTT
TRBV28,TRBJ1-6,NA,NA,CASSWVNSPLHF,TGTGCCAGCAGTTGGGTTAATTCACCCCTCCACTTT
TRBV6-2/TRBV6-3,TRBJ1-4,many,NA,CASSYRVSEKLFF,TGTGCCAGCAGTTACAGGGTCAGTGAAAAACTGTTTTTT
TRBV20-1,TRBJ2-2,many,NA,CSARRTGELFF,TGCAGTGCTAGAAGGACCGGGGAGCTGTTTTTT
TRBV20-1,TRBJ2-1,NA,TRBD2,CSARKTSGFQPYNEQFF,TGCAGTGCCCGGAAGACTAGCGGGTTCCAGCCCTACAATGAGCAGTTCTTC
TRBV28,TRBJ2-3,many,NA,CASSYQGSPADTQYF,TGTGCCAGCAGTTACCAGGGATCGCCGGCAGATACGCAGTATTTT
TRBV10-3,TRBJ2-3,many,NA,CAIRVSFPDTQYF,TGTGCCATCAGGGTCTCCTTCCCAGATACGCAGTATTTT
TRBV14,TRBJ2-3,many,NA,CASSGLTSTDTQYF,TGTGCCAGCAGCGGACTCACTAGCACAGATACGCAGTATTTT
TRBV6-5,TRBJ1-5,few,TRBD1,CASSYSGIGGSQPQHF,TGTGCCAGCAGTTATTCCGGGATAGGGGGCTCACAGCCCCAGCATTTT
TRBV12-3/TRBV12-4,TRBJ1-6,few,TRBD1,CASSSVPGQGASPLHF,TGTGCCAGCAGTTCAGTACCGGGACAGGGCGCTTCACCCCTCCACTTT
TRBV7-6,TRBJ2-7,many,TRBD2,CASSLELANEQYF,TGTGCCAGCAGCTTAGAACTAGCGAACGAGCAGTACTTC
TRBV2,TRBJ2-7,many,TRBD1,CASSEGRTGIDEQYF,TGTGCCAGCAGTGAGGGGAGGACAGGGATTGACGAGCAGTACTTC
TRBV14,TRBJ2-7,NA,TRBD2,CASSQGLAAEQYF,TGTGCCAGCAGCCAGGGACTAGCCGCCGAGCAGTACTTC
TRBV6-1,TRBJ2-3,few,TRBD2,CASRRTSGRANSTDTQYF,TGTGCCAGCAGGCGGACTAGCGGGAGGGCCAACTCCACAGATACGCAGTATTTT
TRBV2,TRBJ2-1,many,TRBD2,CASRTGRRGVSYNEQFF,TGTGCCAGCAGGACAGGAAGGCGGGGGGTCTCCTACAATGAGCAGTTCTTC
TRBV7-2,TRBJ1-3,NA,NA,CASSLDGHPGNTIYF,TGTGCCAGCAGCTTAGATGGGCATCCAGGAAACACCATATATTTT
TRBV20-1,TRBJ2-3,NA,TRBD1,CSARVTGRTDTQYF,TGCAGTGCTAGAGTGACAGGGAGAACAGATACGCAGTATTTT
TRBV9,TRBJ1-2,many,NA,CASSPARLGYGYTF,TGTGCCAGCAGCCCAGCGCGCCTGGGGTATGGCTACACCTTC
TRBV20-1,TRBJ2-1,NA,TRBD2,CSANLGAGGKSYNEQFF,TGCAGTGCAAACCTTGGAGCGGGAGGGAAATCCTACAATGAGCAGTTCTTC
TRBV9,TRBJ2-5,many,NA,CASSVSGAGETQYF,TGTGCCAGCAGCGTTTCCGGGGCGGGAGAGACCCAGTACTTC
TRBV6-1,TRBJ1-3,many,NA,CASSPRTAGNTIYF,TGTGCCAGCAGTCCGCGGACAGCTGGAAACACCATATATTTT
TRBV5-1,TRBJ2-5,few,NA,CASSLRSQTETQYF,TGCGCCAGCAGCTTAAGGTCCCAAACAGAGACCCAGTACTTC
TRBV20-1,TRBJ1-2,many,NA,CSPWGGINNYGYTF,TGCAGTCCCTGGGGGGGGATCAATAACTATGGCTACACCTTC
TRBV20-1,TRBJ2-5,NA,NA,CSVLLLETQYF,TGCAGTGTACTACTTCTTGAGACCCAGTACTTC
TRBV28,TRBJ1-3,many,NA,CASSLRGNSGNTIYF,TGTGCCAGCAGTTTACGGGGGAACTCTGGAAACACCATATATTTT
TRBV28,TRBJ2-3,NA,TRBD2,CASEAAGGTDTQYF,TGTGCCAGCGAGGCAGCGGGAGGGACAGATACGCAGTATTTT
TRBV6-1,TRBJ1-1,many,NA,CASTPSSGTEAFF,TGTGCCAGCACCCCGAGTAGCGGCACTGAAGCTTTCTTT
TRBV24-1,TRBJ1-1,few,NA,CATSDSDGFKAFF,TGTGCCACCAGTGATTCCGACGGGTTCAAAGCTTTCTTT
TRBV6-2/TRBV6-3,TRBJ2-3,many,NA,CASGRGFGDTQYF,TGTGCCAGCGGTCGAGGTTTTGGGGATACGCAGTATTTT
TRBV28,TRBJ2-6,many,NA,CASRGGGSSGANVLTF,TGTGCCAGCAGGGGGGGCGGCAGCTCTGGGGCCAACGTCCTGACTTTC
TRBV7-2,TRBJ2-5,NA,NA,CASSSGPGRETQYF,TGTGCCAGCAGCTCAGGACCCGGGCGAGAGACCCAGTACTTC
TRBV5-1,TRBJ2-7,many,TRBD1,CASSLGGFTNPYEQYF,TGCGCCAGCAGCTTAGGGGGCTTTACAAATCCCTACGAGCAGTACTTC
TRBV7-2,TRBJ2-1,many,TRBD2,CASSLLSSGYNEQFF,TGTGCCAGCAGCTTACTGTCTAGCGGGTACAATGAGCAGTTCTTC
TRBV19,TRBJ2-1,few,TRBD1,CASRPGQGSLEQFF,TGTGCCAGTAGACCGGGACAGGGGTCCTTAGAGCAGTTCTTC
TRBV20-1,TRBJ2-5,many,NA,CSATRQGGVEETQYF,TGCAGTGCTACCAGACAGGGAGGGGTGGAAGAGACCCAGTACTTC
TRBV20-1,TRBJ1-6,NA,NA,CSARGDRSGYNSPLHF,TGCAGTGCTAGAGGTGACCGTAGCGGCTATAATTCACCCCTCCACTTT
TRBV6-1,TRBJ2-4,NA,NA,CASEGGDLGAKNIQYF,TGTGCCAGCGAAGGAGGGGATTTAGGGGCCAAAAACATTCAGTACTTC
TRBV28,TRBJ1-6,many,NA,CAAAGENSPLHF,TGCGCCGCCGCAGGAGAAAATTCACCCCTCCACTTT
TRBV12-3/TRBV12-4,TRBJ2-2,many,TRBD1,CASRPGQSGELFF,TGTGCCAGCAGGCCGGGACAGTCCGGGGAGCTGTTTTTT
TRBV20-1,TRBJ2-3,NA,TRBD2,CSARLAGGSHTQYF,TGCAGTGCTAGACTAGCGGGAGGGTCCCATACGCAGTATTTT
TRBV18,TRBJ2-2,many,NA,CASKASSGPGELFF,TGTGCCAGCAAAGCTAGCAGCGGACCCGGGGAGCTGTTTTTT
TRBV6-2/TRBV6-3,TRBJ2-2,few,NA,CASTWTNGAAGELFF,TGTGCCAGCACCTGGACCAACGGGGCAGCCGGGGAGCTGTTTTTT
TRBV5-1,TRBJ2-3,many,NA,CASRPERDTQYF,TGCGCCAGCCGCCCTGAGAGGGATACGCAGTATTTT
TRBV10-3,TRBJ1-1,many,TRBD1,CAISEWTGGRGTEAFF,TGTGCCATCAGTGAATGGACAGGGGGTAGGGGCACTGAAGCTTTCTTT
TRBV20-1,TRBJ2-3,NA,TRBD1,CSARVGQGAKADTQYF,TGCAGTGCTAGAGTAGGCCAGGGGGCAAAGGCAGATACGCAGTATTTT
TRBV3-1,TRBJ2-7,many,NA,CASSRTVAESYEQYF,TGTGCCAGCAGCCGAACGGTAGCGGAGAGCTACGAGCAGTACTTC